These 28 T cell receptor beta chains came from one sample sequenced in a study of T cells after yellow fever vaccination. TCRdb fed the 5' RACE reads into MiXCR, producing one record per CDR3 protein. The sample contains roughly 340,000 distinct CDR3 sequences, 8% to 10% of which appear only once. The specimen was PBMCs, collected on the day of the first yellow fever vaccination. The receptor set was obtained from a man aged 18 to 35 who received the YFV17D yellow fever vaccine.

This clonotype appeared a few times. V gene TRBV5-1 combines with J gene TRBJ2-7; a possible D gene is TRBD2 (6 bases). Germline lookup yields CDR1 SGHRS and CDR2 YFSETQ. The ends were cut back, 0 bases at V and 2 bases at J, with 12 bases in the middle. The CDR3 loop spans 15 amino acids. For the CDR3, the DNA is TGCGCCAGCAGCTTGGGCGGGGTCTTTGCCTACGAGCAGTACTTC. Translated: CASSLGGVFAYEQYF.

The rearrangement uses TRBV4-1 and TRBJ1-4; D is unresolved. The CDR3 has 14 residues. The germline gives CDR1 MGHRA, CDR2 YSYEKL. The germline V and J ends were trimmed by 0 bases and 1 base, with 3 bases remaining between them. The CDR3 spells CASSQEGTNEKLFF. The CDR3 nucleotides read TGCGCCAGCAGCCAAGAAGGAACTAATGAAAAACTGTTTTTT.

CDR3 sequence (DNA): TGTGCCATCAGTGAAGATGCGGGGTCCCTGGATGGGCAGTACTTC. Translated, it gives CAISEDAGSLDGQYF. The rearrangement joins TRBV10-3 to TRBJ2-7; the D gene is possibly TRBD2 (6 bases). CDR3 length: 15 amino acids. Germline-derived CDR1 and CDR2 are ENHRY and SYGVKD. V lost 3 bases, J lost 9 bases, and 21 bases lay in between.

V usage is TRBV7-8 and J usage is TRBJ2-4, with 7 bases fitting TRBD2. Trimming at V came to 8 bases and at J to 8 bases, leaving 9 bases not matched to a gene. The germline gives CDR1 SGHVS, CDR2 FQNEAQ. CDR3 length: 13 amino acids. The CDR3 is CASRGDPEDIQYF. CDR3 bases: TGTGCCAGCCGGGGGGACCCCGAGGACATTCAGTACTTC.

This clonotype was observed a handful of times. The chain is built from TRBV7-9 and TRBJ2-5, with D tentatively TRBD1 (6 bases). This CDR3 is built from 16 residues. Deletions cut 4 bases from V and 1 base from J, with 16 bases between. The germline CDR1 and CDR2 sequences are SEHNR and FQNEAQ (reference sequence). CDR3 sequence (DNA): TGTGCCAGCAGCTCCGGACAGAACCAGCTCCAAGAGACCCAGTACTTC. Amino acids: CASSSGQNQLQETQYF.

This sequence joins TRBV20-1 and TRBJ1-6, with D possibly matching TRBD1 (5 bases). CDR1 is DFQATT, CDR2 SNEGSKA, per germline (reference sequence). CDR3 length: 16 amino acids. Trimming pared 2 bases from V and 1 base from J, leaving 12 bases between. DNA for the CDR3: TGCAGTGCTAGACCAGGGTTTGGATCCTATAATTCACCCCTCCACTTT. Its protein product is CSARPGFGSYNSPLHF.

This clonotype has a handful of counts. The chain links TRBV27 to TRBJ2-1; 8 bases are a match to TRBD2. The V segment lost 10 bases and the J segment 0 bases; nucleotides outside the gene matches: 5. Per germline, CDR1 MNHEY and CDR2 SMNVEV (reference sequence). The CDR3 sequence is 14 residues long. In DNA form, the CDR3 reads TGTGCCACCAGCCGGGGGGGCTCCTACAATGAGCAGTTCTTC. Its protein product is CATSRGGSYNEQFF.

This clonotype showed up just a few times. The V call is TRBV18, the J call TRBJ2-4, with TRBD1 identical over 9 bases. CDR3 length: 16 amino acids. CDR1 and CDR2 from the germline V gene are KGHSH and LQKENI. Trimming removed 6 bases from V and 1 base from J; junction bases left unmatched: 7. DNA of the CDR3: TGTGCCAGCTCCCCCAGGACAGGGGAGGCCAAAAACATTCAGTACTTC. Protein: CASSPRTGEAKNIQYF.

To note about this clonotype: Germline and junction disagree at one end, which may indicate a read error. The chain is built from TRBV7-3 and TRBJ2-1; TRBD2 matches 8 bases. The CDR3 spans 16 residues. Germline V gene data show CDR1 as SGHTA and CDR2 as FQGTGA. The chain's CDR3 is CASSPRAGGLVEERFF. The CDR3 DNA is TGTGCCAGCAGCCCGAGGGCGGGGGGTTTAGTAGAGGAGCGGTTCTTC.

This clonotype came up a few times. The chain recombines TRBV7-2 with TRBJ2-1; D unresolved. With 5 bases removed from V and 1 base from J, the gap between germline ends came to 9 bases. The CDR3 is 14 residues long. Germline CDR1 SGHTA, CDR2 FQGNSA. The CDR3 sequence: CASSVPNSYNEQFF. CDR3 DNA sequence: TGTGCCAGCAGCGTCCCAAATTCCTACAATGAGCAGTTCTTC.

This clonotype was picked up a small number of times. V usage is TRBV7-6 and J usage is TRBJ2-7, with D uncertain. Germline V gene data show CDR1 as SGHVS and CDR2 as FNYEAQ. The CDR3 consists of 14 residues. Deletions cut 9 bases from V and 3 bases from J, with 18 bases between. Written as DNA, the CDR3 is TGTGCCAGTGGGATGGGGAAAGAGCTCTACGAGCAGTACTTC. Its protein product is CASGMGKELYEQYF.

This clonotype was detected a few times. The chain couples TRBV7-2 to TRBJ1-1, with D maybe TRBD1 (5 bases). V was pared by 3 bases and J by 1 base, with 9 bases between. The CDR3 contains 14 residues. Germline lookup yields CDR1 SGHTA and CDR2 FQGNSA. The CDR3 region has the DNA TGTGCCAGCAGCTTGATGGGGCCGAACACTGAAGCTTTCTTT. This sequence encodes CASSLMGPNTEAFF.

The chain has TRBV24-1 and TRBJ2-1; 7 positions match TRBD2. Trimming at V came to 0 bases and at J to 8 bases, leaving 9 bases not matched to a gene. In germline, CDR1 is KGHDR, CDR2 SFDVKD. The CDR3 length is 16 residues. The CDR3 region has the DNA TGTGCCACCAGTGATTTGACCGTAAAGGGGAGGGATGAGCAGTTCTTC. It codes for CATSDLTVKGRDEQFF.

This sequence joins TRBV10-3 and TRBJ1-5; no firm D call. V lost 6 bases and J 2 bases, leaving 11 bases between the germline ends. The CDR3 spans 14 residues. Germline lookup yields CDR1 ENHRY and CDR2 SYGVKD. DNA of the CDR3: TGTGCCATCAGCGACGGGATGGGCAATCAGCCCCAGCATTTT. Translated, it gives CAISDGMGNQPQHF.

In its sample, this clonotype was seen many times. The V call is TRBV11-2, the J call TRBJ2-5; 9 bases align to TRBD1. V lost 5 bases and J lost 1; bases outside the gene matches: 2. The germline V gene has CDR1 SGHAT and CDR2 FQNNGV. The CDR3 consists of 14 residues. CDR3 sequence: CASSAGQGQETQYF. The DNA for the CDR3 is TGTGCCAGCAGCGCGGGACAGGGCCAAGAGACCCAGTACTTC.

The chain uses TRBV2 and TRBJ1-1, with D perhaps matching TRBD1 (5 bases). Germline CDR1 and CDR2: SNHLY and FYNNEI. Trimming removed 5 bases from V and 3 bases from J, with 16 bases in between. The CDR3 is 15 residues long. The CDR3 nucleotides are TGTGCCAGCAGTTCCGGGACCGCCCCGGACACTGAAGCTTTCTTT. This sequence encodes CASSSGTAPDTEAFF.

The chain links TRBV2 to TRBJ2-3; 7 bases are shared with TRBD1. CDR1 and CDR2 (germline): SNHLY, FYNNEI. Losses at the gene ends were 11 bases for V and 0 bases for J; bases not matched to a gene: 20. This CDR3 contains 18 residues. As DNA, the CDR3 is TGTGCCTTCAGACAGGAAGAGGTCGGGACAGCTAGCACAGATACGCAGTATTTT. It is translated as CAFRQEEVGTASTDTQYF.

The gene calls are TRBV19 and TRBJ2-2; D is uncertain. V was pared by 5 bases and J by 3 bases, with 13 bases between. The V gene's germline CDR1 is LNHDA and CDR2 SQIVND (reference sequence). The CDR3 has 15 amino acids. The CDR3 coding sequence is TGTGCCAGTAGTGGCCCGTGGGCCTACACCGGGGAGCTGTTTTTT. The encoded protein is CASSGPWAYTGELFF.

The chain has TRBV20-1 and TRBJ2-2; D not resolved. In germline, CDR1 is DFQATT, CDR2 SNEGSKA (reference sequence). Trimming took 0 bases from V and 5 from J, leaving 7 bases between them. CDR3 length: 13 residues. The CDR3 protein is CSARDQETGELFF. CDR3 DNA sequence: TGCAGTGCTAGAGATCAAGAAACCGGGGAGCTGTTTTTT.

This chain uses TRBV21-1 with TRBJ1-2; the table's D call TRBD1 went unverified against the DNA. TRBV21-1 is flagged as a pseudogene. The CDR3 is made up of 15 amino acids. This CDR3 reads CASSKAGTGLDGYTF. The DNA for the CDR3 is TGTGCCAGCAGCAAAGCTGGGACAGGGTTAGATGGCTACACCTTC.

This clonotype was counted a few times. The rearrangement uses TRBV4-3 and TRBJ2-3, with D perhaps TRBD1 (6 bases). V lost 4 bases and J 5 bases, leaving 16 bases between the germline ends. Germline V gives CDR1 LGHNA, CDR2 YSLEER. CDR3 length: 15 residues. The CDR3, as DNA: TGCGCCAGCAGCCGACGAACAGGGAGTGGAGATACGCAGTATTTT. Amino acids: CASSRRTGSGDTQYF.

This clonotype has more than one count but fewer than ten. The chain carries TRBV18 and TRBJ2-7, with 7 bases matching TRBD2. The CDR3 runs to 15 residues. In germline, CDR1 is KGHSH, CDR2 LQKENI. The trim removed 8 bases at V and 4 bases at J, leaving 14 bases unmatched. CDR3 in DNA: TGTGCCAGCCAACCCCTGGGGGGGGAACAATACGAGCAGTACTTC. Protein product: CASQPLGGEQYEQYF.

V gene TRBV5-5 combines with J gene TRBJ2-3; either TRBD1 or TRBD2 may supply D (6 bases each). V lost 6 bases to trimming and J lost 5 bases, with 16 bases between them. The CDR3 sequence is 14 residues long. Germline V gene data show CDR1 as SGHKS and CDR2 as YYEKEE (reference sequence). CDR3 residues: CASKRGERGDTQYF. In DNA form, the CDR3 reads TGTGCCAGCAAGAGGGGGGAGAGAGGAGATACGCAGTATTTT.

This clonotype came up many times. The rearrangement uses TRBV7-9 and TRBJ2-5; 9 bases fit TRBD2. Germline V lookup: CDR1 SEHNR, CDR2 FQNEAQ (reference sequence). The V segment lost 4 bases and the J segment 1 base; nucleotides outside the gene matches: 7. The CDR3 has 16 residues. The CDR3, as DNA: TGTGCCAGCAGCTCGTCGCCGGGACTAGCCCAAGAGACCCAGTACTTC. Its translation is CASSSSPGLAQETQYF.

This clonotype showed up just a few times. This rearrangement joins TRBV7-2 to TRBJ2-1, with 7 bases aligning to TRBD2. The V segment lost 5 bases and the J segment 6 bases; nucleotides outside the gene matches: 10. This CDR3 has 15 residues. Germline values: CDR1 SGHTA, CDR2 FQGNSA. The CDR3 coding sequence is TGTGCCAGCAGCCAGATGCCTAGCGGTGCCAATGAGCAGTTCTTC. This sequence encodes CASSQMPSGANEQFF.

The chain has TRBV3-1 and TRBJ2-6; unclear D gene. Between the trimmed V and J ends, which lost 1 base and 1 base, there was a span of 11 bases. Per germline, CDR1 LGHDT and CDR2 YNNKEL (reference sequence). CDR3 length equals 17 residues. The CDR3 sequence: CASSQGLGESGANVLTF. CDR3 in DNA: TGTGCCAGCAGCCAAGGTTTAGGAGAATCTGGGGCCAACGTCCTGACTTTC.

The rearrangement uses TRBV20-1 and TRBJ2-3; D remains ambiguous. This CDR3 comprises 12 residues. From germline, CDR1 is DFQATT and CDR2 SNEGSKA (reference sequence). Trimming stripped 2 bases from V and 2 bases from J, with 5 bases between. CDR3 sequence: CSARSYTDTQYF. In DNA, the CDR3 is TGCAGTGCTAGATCATACACAGATACGCAGTATTTT.

Of note for this clonotype: The junction departs from germline at one end; a sequencing error may be responsible. This chain joins TRBV19 and TRBJ2-7; 7 bases line up with TRBD1. There are 14 residues in the CDR3. CDR1 LNHDA and CDR2 SQIVND come from the germline V gene (reference sequence). This chain's CDR3 is CTSSGNPGQLEQYF. The CDR3 bases are TGTACCAGTAGTGGGAACCCGGGACAGCTCGAGCAGTACTTC. The variable domain in full, with the rest retrieved from reference TRBV19 and TRBJ2-7, is DGGITQSPKYLFRKEGQNVTLSCEQNLNHDAMYWYRQDPGQGLRLIYYSQIVNDFQKGDIAEGYSVSREKKESFPLTVTSAQKNPTAFYLCTSSGNPGQLEQYFGPGTRLTVT.